The clone carrying this T cell receptor (beta chain) was seen more than once but under ten times. Rearranged V-D-J TRB sequences were amplified with a mixed TRB-A/B primer pool. TCRdb processed the multiplex PCR reads anew with MiXCR; each CDR3 protein has one entry. The sample consists of 13,000 or so distinct CDR3 sequences, around 25% of them appearing once. Amplification of TCR beta used genomic DNA extracted from peripheral blood. These data are taken from a study of T cell repertoires in aging, cancer and after chemotherapy. This CDR3 comprises 13 residues. The V end lost 7 bases, the J end lost 6 bases, and 13 bases lay between the germline ends. Germline V gene lookup returns CDR1 DFQATT and CDR2 SNEGSKA (reference sequence).

What was sequenced was blood. The TCR sequence derives from a human donor in good health. The chain uses TRBV20-1 and TRBJ1-6; tentatively, D is TRBD1 (6 bases). CDR3 in DNA: TGCAGTGTTAGTTCGGGGGCTAATTCACCCCTCCACTTT. Residues: CSVSSGANSPLHF.